Shown below are 10 T cell receptor beta chains from a single sample sequenced in a study of OX40 agonist ivuxolimab in advanced cancers. Only in-frame clones appear in the TCRdb table, and some are missing; sequencing was by immunoSEQ multiplex PCR. In the table there are 50,000 to 60,000 clones, 86% of which are singletons. The sequencing here drew on CD4+ or CD8+ T cells sorted from blood, taken in a trial of the OX40 agonist ivuxolimab. These receptors were taken from an adult with an advanced solid tumor such as melanoma, head and neck, liver or kidney cancer.

This sequence joins TRBV7-6 and TRBJ1-5; TRBD1 matches 10 bases. Germline CDR1 reads SGHVS; CDR2 reads FNYEAQ. This CDR3 comprises 14 residues. J was trimmed by 4 bases and V by 3 bases; bases with no gene match: 0. CDR3 sequence (DNA): TGTGCCAGCAGCTTGGGACAGGGGAATCAGCCCCAGCATTTT. It codes for CASSLGQGNQPQHF.

J is TRBJ2-2 and V is TRBV11-2; D is ambiguous. Germline V gene data show CDR1 as SGHAT and CDR2 as FQNNGV. The CDR3 covers 13 residues. V lost 3 bases and J 4 bases, leaving 6 bases between the germline ends. The CDR3 reads CASSFRFTGELFF. Written as DNA, the CDR3 is TGTGCCAGCAGCTTTCGATTCACCGGGGAGCTGTTTTTT.

The V call is TRBV4-1, the J call TRBJ1-1; D gene ambiguous. CDR1 MGHRA and CDR2 YSYEKL come from the germline V gene. The length of the CDR3 is 14 residues. Between the trimmed V and J ends, which lost 6 bases and 5 bases, there was a span of 16 bases. CDR3 in DNA: TGCGCCAGCAGGCCCTGGACGGGTGAGACTGAAGCTTTCTTT. Translation gives CASRPWTGETEAFF.

The rearrangement joins TRBV6-5 to TRBJ2-2; TRBD2 agrees at 7 bases. The CDR3 length is 16 residues. Germline assignment: CDR1 MNHEY and CDR2 SVGAGI. J was trimmed by 3 bases and V by 0 bases; bases with no gene match: 4. The CDR3 sequence: CASSYSGGVDTGELFF. The CDR3 region has the DNA TGTGCCAGCAGTTACTCGGGGGGGGTTGACACCGGGGAGCTGTTTTTT.

The CDR3 region has the DNA TGTGCCTGGAGTGTACCTCGACTAGCGGGTAGCCTTACCAAGCAGTACTTC. It specifies CAWSVPRLAGSLTKQYF. The chain couples TRBV30 to TRBJ2-7; 10 bases line up with TRBD2. V shed 0 bases and J 8 bases; nucleotides not matched to a gene: 16. The CDR3 covers 17 residues. The germline V gene has CDR1 GTSNPN and CDR2 SVGIG (reference sequence).

The genes are TRBV18 and TRBJ2-3; D not certain. Germline V gene sequence: CDR1 KGHSH, CDR2 LQKENI. This CDR3 has 12 residues. V lost 2 bases and J 4 bases, leaving 4 bases between the germline ends. DNA of the CDR3: TGTGCCAGCTCACCAACGGCAGATACGCAGTATTTT. The encoded protein is CASSPTADTQYF.

This clone was seen a few times. The chain uses TRBV5-6 and TRBJ1-4; no firm D call. Germline V gene lookup returns CDR1 SGHDT and CDR2 YYEEEE. The CDR3 length is 11 residues. Trimming took 1 base from V and 14 from J, leaving 9 bases between them. CDR3 nucleotides: TGTGCCAGCAGCTTGTGCAGATGGCTGTTTTTT. As protein: CASSLCRWLFF.

The V gene is TRBV6-1, the J gene TRBJ1-5; D might be TRBD1 (5 bases). The germline V gene encodes CDR1 MNHNS and CDR2 SASEGT. The CDR3 spans 17 residues. V lost 4 bases to trimming and J lost 6 bases, with 22 bases between them. CDR3 nucleotide sequence: TGTGCCAGCAGTGCGCTCCAGGCGACCAGGGTAGGTCAGCCCCAGCATTTT. Translated: CASSALQATRVGQPQHF.

In the case of this clone: Other DNA sequences in this specimen translate into the identical CDR3. J is TRBJ1-1 and V is TRBV10-3, with a possible D match to TRBD1 (5 bases). Trimming took 2 bases from V and 4 from J, leaving 8 bases between them. The CDR3 is made up of 13 amino acids. CDR1 ENHRY and CDR2 SYGVKD come from the germline V gene. The CDR3 protein is CAISEERGTEAFF. CDR3 DNA: TGTGCCATCAGTGAGGAGAGGGGCACTGAAGCTTTCTTT.

The chain couples TRBV27 to TRBJ2-5; D gene uncertain. Looked up from germline, CDR1 is MNHEY and CDR2 is SMNVEV (reference sequence). The CDR3 consists of 13 residues. V lost 5 bases and J lost 4, with 11 bases in between. The CDR3 bases are TGTGCCAGCAGTAGGGCTTCCAGAGAGACCCAGTACTTC. This translates into CASSRASRETQYF.